The 24 T cell receptor beta chains below were found in one sample sequenced in a study of T cells after yellow fever vaccination. TCRdb analysed the 5' RACE reads with MiXCR anew, one entry per CDR3 protein. Of around 300,000 distinct CDR3 sequences in the sample, over 3.5% are singletons; the top ten hold about 22%. The specimen comprised PBMCs, sampled 5 days after the yellow fever booster vaccination. These receptors originate from a man aged 18 to 29 who received the YFV17D yellow fever vaccine.

The CDR3 DNA sequence: TGCGCCAGCAGCTCAGCTAGCCAGAGCTCTGGGGCCAACGTCCTGACTTTC. Its translation is CASSSASQSSGANVLTF. This chain joins TRBV5-1 and TRBJ2-6; possible D gene TRBD2, 5 bases. Germline CDR1 SGHRS, CDR2 YFSETQ. The CDR3 sequence is 17 residues long. Deletions cut 3 bases from V and 0 bases from J, with 13 bases between.

This clonotype was picked up many times. The J gene is TRBJ1-6, the V gene TRBV20-1; 7 bases agree with TRBD1. The V gene end was trimmed by 5 bases and the J gene end by 3 bases; junction bases not matched to a gene: 4. The CDR3 sequence is 14 residues long. Germline assignment: CDR1 DFQATT and CDR2 SNEGSKA (reference sequence). CDR3 DNA sequence: TGCAGTGCTCTCCGACAGGGCTATAATTCACCCCTCCACTTT. As protein: CSALRQGYNSPLHF.

This chain connects TRBV4-1 to TRBJ2-6; no clear D. Trimming took off 3 bases at V and 1 base at J, with 22 bases between the two ends. CDR1 and CDR2 from the germline V gene are MGHRA and YSYEKL. The CDR3 covers 20 residues. CDR3 protein: CASSQILERPPSSGANVLTF. CDR3 sequence (DNA): TGCGCCAGCAGCCAGATACTTGAACGGCCCCCATCATCTGGGGCCAACGTCCTGACTTTC.

Many counts were recorded for this clonotype. This sequence joins TRBV6-4 and TRBJ2-1, with TRBD2 matching 8 bases. The length of the CDR3 is 15 residues. The germline V gene has CDR1 MRHNA and CDR2 SNTAGT. The V gene end was trimmed by 5 bases and the J gene end by 5 bases; junction bases not matched to a gene: 8. CDR3 DNA: TGTGCCAGCAGTCCCTTCGGGGGGGCTAACAATGAGCAGTTCTTC. This codes for CASSPFGGANNEQFF.

This clonotype appeared many times. This chain connects TRBV10-3 to TRBJ2-7; D not certain. V was shortened by 10 bases and J by 7 bases, with 14 bases between the two germline ends. The CDR3 covers 11 residues. The germline gives CDR1 ENHRY, CDR2 SYGVKD. In DNA, the CDR3 is TGTGCCAGCCAGACCCGTTGGGAGCAGTACTTC. It encodes CASQTRWEQYF.

This clonotype was seen a single time. The chain employs TRBV4-2 and TRBJ2-1; 15 nucleotides agree with TRBD2. Unmatched junction bases numbered 8, after V lost 3 bases and J lost 2 bases. The CDR3 spans 19 residues. Germline V gene lookup returns CDR1 LGHNA and CDR2 YNFKEQ. As DNA, the CDR3 is TGTGCCAGCAGCCAGAGGGGACTAGCGGGGGGCAAGGCCTACAATGAGCAGTTCTTC. This sequence encodes CASSQRGLAGGKAYNEQFF.

The rearrangement joins TRBV2 to TRBJ2-7; 8 nucleotides agree with TRBD1. The germline CDR1 and CDR2 sequences are SNHLY and FYNNEI. This CDR3 has 12 residues. V shed 0 bases and J 11 bases; nucleotides not matched to a gene: 3. Here the CDR3 reads CASSEAQGAEYF. The CDR3 DNA follows: TGTGCCAGCAGTGAAGCCCAGGGGGCAGAGTACTTC.

This chain uses TRBV9 with TRBJ2-5, with D hard to call. This CDR3 region has 14 residues. V lost 2 bases and J lost 1, with 9 bases in between. The germline gives CDR1 SGDLS, CDR2 YYNGEE. The CDR3 DNA sequence: TGTGCCAGCAGCGTCGGGTACCTCCAAGAGACCCAGTACTTC. Translated: CASSVGYLQETQYF. The variable domain in full, completed from reference TRBV9 and TRBJ2-5, reads DSGVTQTPKHLITATGQRVTLRCSPRSGDLSVYWYQQSLDQGLQFLIQYYNGEERAKGNILERFSAQQFPDLHSELNLSSLELGDSALYFCASSVGYLQETQYFGPGTRLLVL.

The chain carries TRBV12-3 or TRBV12-4 and TRBJ1-6; maybe TRBD1 (5 bases). V was cut by 7 bases and J by 9 bases, with 19 bases left in between. The CDR3 runs to 15 residues. The DNA for the CDR3 is TGTGCCAGCACCCCGAGGTTAGGGGTTAGTTCACCCCTCCACTTT. It codes for CASTPRLGVSSPLHF.

This clonotype was seen many times. The J gene is TRBJ2-7, the V gene TRBV6-6; D not certain. The germline CDR1 and CDR2 sequences are MNHNY and SVGAGI (reference sequence). The length of the CDR3 is 13 residues. Trimming left V 6 bases short and J 3 bases short, with 12 bases between. The CDR3 region has the DNA TGTGCCAGCAGCCACTGGCCCAACTACGAGCAGTACTTC. Protein: CASSHWPNYEQYF.

The genes are TRBV5-1 and TRBJ1-5, with 9 nucleotides matching TRBD1. J was trimmed by 6 bases and V by 4 bases; bases with no gene match: 5. The CDR3 totals 14 residues. CDR1 and CDR2 from the germline V gene are SGHRS and YFSETQ. The CDR3 region has the DNA TGCGCCAGCAGCCCCGGGACAGGGCGTCAGCCCCAGCATTTT. This gives the protein CASSPGTGRQPQHF.

The rearrangement links TRBV7-3 to TRBJ2-1, with 7 positions matching TRBD1. CDR3 length: 13 amino acids. Trimming removed 5 bases from V and 8 bases from J; junction bases left unmatched: 6. In germline, CDR1 is SGHTA, CDR2 FQGTGA. CDR3 loop: CASSLDRVHEQFF. The CDR3 nucleotides are TGTGCCAGCAGCCTCGACAGGGTCCATGAGCAGTTCTTC.

This chain connects TRBV7-2 to TRBJ1-5; the D gene is possibly TRBD1 (6 bases). The CDR3 consists of 15 residues. Per germline, CDR1 SGHTA and CDR2 FQGNSA. Deletions cut 2 bases from V and 6 bases from J, with 14 bases between. As DNA, the CDR3 is TGTGCCAGCAGCTTATTTCCGGGGGCGAGTCAGCCCCAGCATTTT. Its protein is CASSLFPGASQPQHF.

This clonotype has more than one count but fewer than ten. The chain joins TRBV6-2 or TRBV6-3 to TRBJ2-7, with D possibly TRBD1 on 6 matching bases. The CDR3 consists of 15 residues. Trimming left V 5 bases short and J 5 bases short, with 19 bases between. The germline gives CDR1 MNHEY, CDR2 SVGEGT. The CDR3 sequence is CASSPLLQGPHEQYV. The CDR3 DNA reads as TGTGCCAGCAGTCCACTTCTACAGGGTCCTCACGAGCAGTACGTC.

This chain links TRBV5-4 with TRBJ1-1; D possibly corresponds to TRBD1 (6 bases). From germline, CDR1 is SGHNT and CDR2 YYREEE (reference sequence). This CDR3 region has 15 residues. Trimming cost V 4 bases and J 2 bases, with 15 bases left between them. CDR3 coding DNA: TGTGCCAGCAGCACAATGGACAGAATCAACACTGAAGCTTTCTTT. Amino acids: CASSTMDRINTEAFF.

The rearrangement joins TRBV3-1 to TRBJ2-2; TRBD2 aligns across 12 bases. Unmatched junction bases numbered 10, after V lost 3 bases and J lost 5 bases. The germline V gene has CDR1 LGHDT and CDR2 YNNKEL (reference sequence). CDR3 size: 18 residues. The CDR3: CASSQGLAGPPGTGELFF. The CDR3 DNA reads as TGTGCCAGCAGCCAGGGACTAGCGGGTCCTCCGGGAACCGGGGAGCTGTTTTTT.

This clonotype was counted a few times. This chain joins TRBV24-1 and TRBJ2-7, with D perhaps matching TRBD1 or TRBD2 (6 bases each). CDR3 length: 14 residues. CDR1 and CDR2 (germline): KGHDR, SFDVKD. The V and J ends lost 4 bases and 2 bases respectively, with 11 bases between them. CDR3 bases: TGTGCCACCAGTGACATGGGGGGCCCCTACGAGCAGTACGTC. This encodes CATSDMGGPYEQYV.

The gene calls are TRBV6-5 and TRBJ1-5; D remains unclear. V lost 6 bases, J lost 4 bases, and 10 bases lay in between. This CDR3 region has 13 residues. Looked up from germline, CDR1 is MNHEY and CDR2 is SVGAGI. The CDR3 here is CASRGLGNQPQHF. The CDR3 nucleotides read TGTGCCAGCAGGGGGTTAGGAAATCAGCCCCAGCATTTT.

This clonotype was counted between two and nine times. This CDR3 reads CASSSGVLSYNEQFF. The CDR3 DNA is TGTGCCAGCAGCTCGGGAGTTCTCTCCTACAATGAGCAGTTCTTC. The chain combines TRBV7-2 with TRBJ2-1; D might be TRBD2 (6 bases). This CDR3 contains 15 residues. Deletions cut 4 bases from V and 0 bases from J, with 10 bases between. Germline values: CDR1 SGHTA, CDR2 FQGNSA. Supplemented by reference TRBV7-2 and TRBJ2-1, the full variable domain reads GAGVSQSPSNKVTEKGKDVELRCDPISGHTALYWYRQSLGQGLEFLIYFQGNSAPDKSGLPSDRFSAERTGGSVSTLTIQRTQQEDSAVYLCASSSGVLSYNEQFFGPGTRLTVL.

The rearrangement joins TRBV7-6 to TRBJ2-1; no reliable D call. Germline V gene sequence: CDR1 SGHVS, CDR2 FNYEAQ. Trimming removed 3 bases at V and 9 bases at J, with 18 bases between. The length of the CDR3 is 15 residues. Here the CDR3 reads CASSLRSLGSSEQFF. The CDR3 DNA reads as TGTGCCAGCAGCTTGCGGTCCCTAGGGTCCAGTGAGCAGTTCTTC.

This clonotype appeared a few times. The chain links TRBV5-6 to TRBJ1-2; no clear D. Germline V gene lookup returns CDR1 SGHDT and CDR2 YYEEEE. The CDR3 spans 14 residues. Trimming removed 1 base from V and 8 bases from J, with 15 bases in between. The CDR3 sequence is CASSLRRHMSGYTF. The CDR3 DNA reads TGTGCCAGCAGCTTGCGGCGACATATGAGCGGCTACACCTTC.

In this sample, this clonotype turned up a few times. V usage is TRBV30 and J usage is TRBJ1-2; 7 bases are a match to TRBD1. CDR3 length equals 15 residues. With 4 bases clipped from V and 0 bases from J, the junction kept 8 bases outside the gene matches. CDR1 is GTSNPN and CDR2 is SVGIG in the germline V gene (reference sequence). The CDR3 nucleotides read TGTGCCTGGACTGGGGACAGACTAGCTAACTATGGCTACACCTTC. Translation gives CAWTGDRLANYGYTF.

Ten or more counts support this clonotype. V and J are TRBV2 and TRBJ2-2; D is tentatively TRBD1 or TRBD2 (5 bases each). The germline CDR1 and CDR2 sequences are SNHLY and FYNNEI. Trimming removed 4 bases at V and 3 bases at J, with 12 bases between. This CDR3 has 15 residues. The CDR3 is CASSVWGFDTGELFF. The CDR3 bases are TGTGCCAGCAGTGTGTGGGGGTTCGACACCGGGGAGCTGTTTTTT.

This clonotype appeared many times. The gene calls are TRBV10-3 and TRBJ2-3; weak D call: TRBD2 (5 bases). This CDR3 spans 14 amino acids. V lost 5 bases and J 2 bases, leaving 11 bases between the germline ends. Germline V gene data show CDR1 as ENHRY and CDR2 as SYGVKD. The CDR3, as DNA: TGTGCCATCAGTTTCGGGCGGGCCACAGATACGCAGTATTTT. Residues: CAISFGRATDTQYF.